What follows describes a single T cell receptor (beta chain). Its target is unknown. CDR1 is SGHTA and CDR2 is FQGNSA in the germline V gene. V was shortened by 1 base and J by 5 bases, with 12 bases between the two germline ends. This CDR3 has 15 amino acids. The sample belongs to a study of cytomegalovirus exposure and HLA in healthy donors. Overall study results and limits: CMV serostatus was the sole immune exposure information available. In vitro, a few CMV-associated chains proved specific for CMV antigens. Among TCR sequences, most were rare, though some public TCRs appeared in many donors.

The PCR was carried out with 60 Vbeta primers and 13 Jbeta primers. The table came from immunoSEQ multiplex PCR; TCRdb's copy has only in-frame clones and leaves some out. The sample consists of over 95,000 clones, 74% of them appearing once. The chain recombines TRBV7-2 with TRBJ2-1; weak D call: TRBD1 (6 bases). The sequenced sample was PBMCs. The clonotype originates from a human donor in good health. The CDR3: CASSLVRQANNEQFF. The CDR3 nucleotides read TGTGCCAGCAGCTTAGTGAGACAGGCCAACAATGAGCAGTTCTTC.